The subject of this entry is one TCR beta chain. Specified treatment: around 19 received Ad26.COV2.S at low or high dose, single or two shots; 5 received placebo; per-sample allocation not given. At day 63 after the first vaccine or placebo injection, samples were drawn. The entry originates in a study of Ad26.COV2.S vaccination and SARS-CoV-2 variants. In the study overall: The Ad26.COV2.S arm of the COV1001 trial was where the donor was placed.

Profiled with immunoSEQ multiplex PCR; TCRdb holds only in-frame clones, not every one. The table includes 300,000 to 400,000 clones, 85% to 90% detected once. V was pared by 4 bases and J by 4 bases, with 9 bases of the junction left unmatched. The germline gives CDR1 PRHDT, CDR2 FYEKMQ (reference sequence). The CDR3 contains 15 residues. This chain links TRBV13 with TRBJ1-2; 7 nucleotides line up with TRBD1. Source: peripheral blood, taken in a trial of Ad26.COV2.S vaccine versus placebo. The TCR sequence derives from a person aged 18-65 years who received the Ad26.COV2.S COVID-19 vaccine or a placebo. CDR3 sequence reads: CASSSRQGDVYGYTF. For the CDR3, the DNA is TGTGCCAGCAGCTCTCGGCAGGGGGATGTCTATGGCTACACCTTC.